Shown below are 20 T cell receptor beta chains from a single sample sequenced in a study of technical replicates of blood from a few donors. Clones were sequenced by immunoSEQ multiplex PCR, and TCRdb holds only the in-frame ones, with some missing. The table records around 69,000 clones, approximately 83% of them present only once. Sequencing input: PBMCs. These receptors were taken from a human donor in good health. Some clones in this sample may be carry-over from other donors' samples.

The chain has TRBV27 and TRBJ2-5, with TRBD1 as a possible D gene (5 bases). This CDR3 region has 14 residues. The V and J ends lost 3 bases and 5 bases respectively, with 13 bases between them. Germline lookup yields CDR1 MNHEY and CDR2 SMNVEV (reference sequence). CDR3 region: CASSFARVGETQYF. In DNA, the CDR3 is TGTGCCAGCAGTTTTGCCAGGGTCGGGGAGACCCAGTACTTC.

The chain is built from TRBV5-6 and TRBJ2-5; 7 nucleotides line up with TRBD2. The V gene end was trimmed by 3 bases and the J gene end by 5 bases; junction bases not matched to a gene: 10. Germline CDR1 reads SGHDT; CDR2 reads YYEEEE. There are 15 residues in the CDR3. This CDR3 is CASSSRRGVGETQYF. The CDR3 DNA sequence: TGTGCCAGCAGCTCAAGACGGGGGGTCGGGGAGACCCAGTACTTC.

This sequence joins TRBV6-1 and TRBJ1-5; 9 bases line up with TRBD1. V gave up 4 bases and J gave up 6 bases; unmatched junction bases: 4. CDR3 length equals 14 residues. CDR1 and CDR2 from the germline V gene are MNHNS and SASEGT. In DNA, the CDR3 is TGTGCCAGCAGTGTAGACAGGGGGGCTCAGCCCCAGCATTTT. Translation: CASSVDRGAQPQHF.

V and J are TRBV7-8 and TRBJ1-1, with D perhaps TRBD1 (5 bases). This CDR3 spans 16 amino acids. V was clipped by 1 base and J by 3 bases, with 15 bases between them. Germline V gives CDR1 SGHVS, CDR2 FQNEAQ. The CDR3 loop reads CASSLGSGQRDTEAFF. The CDR3 region has the DNA TGTGCCAGCAGCTTAGGTTCAGGACAACGGGACACTGAAGCTTTCTTT.

This clone has only one observation. The rearrangement links TRBV6-1 to TRBJ1-6, with D possibly matching TRBD1 (5 bases). The CDR3 is made up of 18 amino acids. The germline CDR1 and CDR2 sequences are MNHNS and SASEGT. V shed 2 bases and J shed 5 bases, with 19 bases lying between them. The CDR3 protein is CASSEIAGGGDDNSPLHF. The CDR3 DNA reads TGTGCCAGCAGTGAAATTGCCGGGGGTGGAGATGATAATTCACCCCTCCACTTT.

V gene TRBV2 combines with J gene TRBJ1-2, with 8 bases lining up with TRBD1. Germline assignment: CDR1 SNHLY and CDR2 FYNNEI. With 2 bases clipped from V and 6 bases from J, the junction kept 5 bases outside the gene matches. The CDR3 sequence is 14 residues long. The CDR3 bases are TGTGCCAGCAGTGAAAAGGGCAGGGGGCATGGCTACACCTTC. It yields the protein CASSEKGRGHGYTF.

The rearrangement uses TRBV7-2 and TRBJ1-2, with D perhaps TRBD1 (5 bases). This CDR3 is 16 amino acids long. From germline, CDR1 is SGHTA and CDR2 FQGNSA. V lost 5 bases, J lost 8 bases, and 24 bases lay in between. The CDR3: CASSAQNFQGSGGYTF. In DNA form, the CDR3 reads TGTGCCAGCAGCGCCCAAAATTTTCAGGGATCGGGCGGCTACACCTTC.

V and J are TRBV6-1 and TRBJ2-2; D perhaps matches TRBD2 (6 bases). The CDR3 is made up of 12 amino acids. From germline, CDR1 is MNHNS and CDR2 SASEGT. Trimming left V 4 bases short and J 10 bases short, with 10 bases between. In DNA, the CDR3 is TGTGCCAGCAGTGTCGGGAGCTTGGAGCTGTTTTTT. This encodes CASSVGSLELFF.

This chain connects TRBV25-1 to TRBJ2-7; 8 nucleotides agree with TRBD2. Trimming cost V 5 bases and J 3 bases; bases outside gene matches: 9. Germline V gene data show CDR1 as MGHDK and CDR2 as SYGVNS. CDR3 length equals 15 residues. In nucleotides, the CDR3 is TGTGCCAGCAGTCAAGGGCTAGCGGGTGTCTACGAGCAGTACTTC. This codes for CASSQGLAGVYEQYF.

The rearrangement links TRBV10-3 to TRBJ2-3; D is unclear. The CDR3 covers 12 residues. Germline assignment: CDR1 ENHRY and CDR2 SYGVKD. Deletions cut 7 bases from V and 1 base from J, with 6 bases between. The CDR3 loop is CAIKSGTDTQYF. CDR3 DNA: TGTGCCATCAAATCAGGCACAGATACGCAGTATTTT.

The chain links TRBV18 to TRBJ1-3; D gene uncertain. V lost 2 bases to trimming and J lost 1 base, with 15 bases between them. Germline V gives CDR1 KGHSH, CDR2 LQKENI. This CDR3 is 17 amino acids long. The CDR3 sequence: CASSPRPPSGSGNTIYF. The CDR3 DNA reads TGTGCCAGCTCACCAAGACCTCCCTCCGGGTCTGGAAACACCATATATTTT.

The chain recombines TRBV6-1 with TRBJ1-3, with 8 bases matching TRBD1. Per the germline V gene, CDR1 is MNHNS and CDR2 is SASEGT. This CDR3 comprises 14 residues. The J segment lost 4 bases and the V segment lost 8 bases, leaving 7 bases of the junction unmatched. The DNA for the CDR3 is TGTGCCAGCCGGGACAGGAGCTTCGGAAACACCATATATTTT. This gives the protein CASRDRSFGNTIYF.

The V and J genes are TRBV30 and TRBJ1-2; D unresolved. Germline V gene sequence: CDR1 GTSNPN, CDR2 SVGIG (reference sequence). CDR3 length: 12 residues. Trimming stripped 5 bases from V and 4 bases from J, with 11 bases between. The CDR3 reads CAWDAASYGYTF. In DNA form, the CDR3 reads TGTGCCTGGGACGCGGCGAGCTATGGCTACACCTTC. Looking up the rest from reference TRBV30 and TRBJ1-2 gives the full variable domain: SQTIHQWPATLVQPVGSPLSLECTVEGTSNPNLYWYRQAAGRGLQLLFYSVGIGQISSEVPQNLSASRPQDRQFILSSKKLLLSDSGFYLCAWDAASYGYTFGSGTRLTVV.

In DNA, the CDR3 is TGCAGCGTTGATCCGAGAATAACAGCTTTCTTT. Its protein is CSVDPRITAFF. V is TRBV29-1 and J is TRBJ1-1; no clear D. CDR1 is SQVTM and CDR2 is ANQGSEA in the germline V gene. The V end was cut by 3 bases, the J end by 10 bases, with 12 bases between. This CDR3 comprises 11 residues.

The chain links TRBV2 to TRBJ1-4; TRBD1 is a possible D gene (6 bases). The CDR3 covers 15 residues. With 3 bases removed from V and 0 bases from J, the gap between germline ends came to 8 bases. Germline loops: CDR1 SNHLY, CDR2 FYNNEI. CDR3 nucleotides: TGTGCCAGCAGTGACAGGGGACCAACTAATGAAAAACTGTTTTTT. Translated: CASSDRGPTNEKLFF.

The CDR3 loop is CASSLLSGNTGELFF. The CDR3 nucleotides read TGTGCCAGCAGCTTATTGTCGGGGAACACCGGGGAGCTGTTTTTT. J is TRBJ2-2 and V is TRBV7-6; D ambiguous. V dropped 2 bases and J dropped 1 base, with 8 bases sitting between them. The CDR3 runs 15 residues. Germline V gene data show CDR1 as SGHVS and CDR2 as FNYEAQ.

V is TRBV6-5 and J is TRBJ2-7; TRBD1 might be the D (6 bases). CDR3 length equals 13 residues. V lost 6 bases to trimming and J lost 2 bases, with 11 bases between them. Germline V gene data show CDR1 as MNHEY and CDR2 as SVGAGI. The CDR3 spells CASSPDSTYEQYF. The CDR3 DNA reads as TGTGCCAGCAGCCCGGACAGTACCTACGAGCAGTACTTC.

This chain connects TRBV29-1 to TRBJ2-3; tentatively, D is TRBD1 (5 bases). Trimming left V 7 bases short and J 1 base short, with 12 bases between. In germline, CDR1 is SQVTM, CDR2 ANQGSEA. This CDR3 region has 13 residues. CDR3 coding DNA: TGCAGCGGGCTTGAGACAGGCACAGATACGCAGTATTTT. Protein product: CSGLETGTDTQYF.

This clone was seen just once. This rearrangement joins TRBV5-1 to TRBJ1-5, with a weak D call TRBD1 (6 bases). This CDR3 is 15 amino acids long. Germline CDR1 SGHRS, CDR2 YFSETQ. With 0 bases removed from V and 7 bases from J, the gap between germline ends came to 14 bases. The DNA for the CDR3 is TGCGCCAGCAGCTTGGATACAGGGCAGGGCCAGCCCCAGCATTTT. This gives the protein CASSLDTGQGQPQHF.

This rearrangement joins TRBV4-3 to TRBJ1-2, with D hard to call. The length of the CDR3 is 14 residues. Between the trimmed V and J ends, which lost 1 base and 7 bases, there was a span of 13 bases. Germline V gene sequence: CDR1 LGHNA, CDR2 YSLEER. CDR3 coding DNA: TGCGCCAGCAGCCAAGGAGGCCTCGCCGGTGGCTACACCTTC. It yields the protein CASSQGGLAGGYTF.